The 8 T cell receptor beta chains presented below share a single source sample, sequenced in a study of regulatory T cells in long-lasting Graves disease. Researchers made TCR beta libraries by using iRepertoire HTBI primers and running Arm-PCR on CDR3 regions. MiXCR, applied by TCRdb to the multiplex PCR reads, yields one record per CDR3 protein. The repertoire has some 250,000 distinct CDR3 sequences, 15% to 20% of them found once; the top ten carry about 14%. The sample's time point: newly diagnosed GD, antithyroid drugs for less than 3 months. Making the TCR library involved RNA that had been extracted from PBMCs. These same data were also listed under a study on T cells in Graves' hyperthyroidism and ophthalmopathy.

The specimen was peripheral blood mononuclear cells (PBMCs), collected at new diagnosis, from a patient treated with antithyroid drugs. The receptors shown here come from a woman aged 25 to 39 with Graves disease.

Worth noting for this clonotype: One base away lies a much larger clone, so this may be a sequencing read error. The chain couples TRBV19 to TRBJ1-6; D ambiguous. This CDR3 contains 16 residues. Germline lookup yields CDR1 LNHDA and CDR2 SQIVND (reference sequence). Trimming took off 5 bases at V and 5 bases at J, with 16 bases between the two ends. CDR3 region: CASSPLERGDNSPLHF. The CDR3 DNA reads TGTGCCAGTAGTCCACTAGAACGGGGAGATAATTCACCCCTCCACTTT.

V usage is TRBV4-2 and J usage is TRBJ2-5, with D unclear. Germline V lookup: CDR1 LGHNA, CDR2 YNFKEQ. Trimming took 1 base from V and 4 from J, leaving 7 bases between them. The CDR3 is 13 residues long. CDR3 nucleotides: TGTGCCAGCAGCCAAGGGGTAGGAGAGACCCAGTACTTC. Encoded protein: CASSQGVGETQYF.

This clonotype was seen at least ten times. The chain has TRBV11-2 and TRBJ1-3, with D possibly being TRBD1 (6 bases). CDR1 is SGHAT and CDR2 is FQNNGV in the germline V gene. V lost 3 bases, J lost 1 base, and 10 bases lay in between. The CDR3 consists of 15 residues. Written as DNA, the CDR3 is TGTGCCAGCAGCTTCTACAGGGTTTCTGGAAACACCATATATTTT. This sequence encodes CASSFYRVSGNTIYF.

The chain joins TRBV5-1 to TRBJ1-1, with TRBD1 matching over 8 bases. After removal of 6 bases from V and 5 bases from J, the junction contained 12 bases not matched to a gene. CDR3 length equals 15 residues. Germline V gene data show CDR1 as SGHRS and CDR2 as YFSETQ. The CDR3 bases are TGCGCCAGCAAATCAATATCAGGGGGCTGGACTGAAGCTTTCTTT. The encoded protein is CASKSISGGWTEAFF.

At least ten counts were recorded for this clonotype. This chain uses TRBV12-3 or TRBV12-4 with TRBJ1-5; no firm D call. This CDR3 spans 13 amino acids. V lost 3 bases, J lost 2 bases, and 5 bases lay in between. The CDR3 here is CASSLFGNQPQHF. As DNA, the CDR3 is TGTGCCAGCAGTTTGTTTGGCAATCAGCCCCAGCATTTT.

This clonotype was seen ten or more times. The J gene is TRBJ2-1, the V gene TRBV12-3 or TRBV12-4, with D uncertain. The CDR3 has 15 amino acids. Trimming left V 5 bases short and J 10 bases short, with 21 bases between. DNA of the CDR3: TGTGCCAGCAGTGCCGGCTTGGCGTTTAGGAGCGAGCAGTTCTTC. Translation gives CASSAGLAFRSEQFF.

This clonotype was recorded at least ten times. This sequence joins TRBV6-2 or TRBV6-3 and TRBJ2-3, with D perhaps TRBD2 (7 bases). Germline values: CDR1 MNHEY, CDR2 SVGEGT. V dropped 3 bases and J dropped 4 bases, with 14 bases sitting between them. The CDR3 sequence is 15 residues long. This chain's CDR3 is CASSYRGGAADTQYF. The CDR3 DNA follows: TGTGCCAGCAGTTATAGGGGGGGCGCGGCAGATACGCAGTATTTT.

This clonotype was picked up many times. The chain links TRBV20-1 to TRBJ2-4; TRBD2 matches at 13 bases. The germline V gene encodes CDR1 DFQATT and CDR2 SNEGSKA (reference sequence). There are 15 residues in the CDR3. J was trimmed by 6 bases and V by 1 base; bases with no gene match: 3. CDR3 nucleotide sequence: TGCAGTGCTAGAGGGGGACTAGCGGGGTTAAACATTCAGTACTTC. This codes for CSARGGLAGLNIQYF.